Below are 24 T cell receptor beta chains sequenced from a single sample in a study of identical twins. TCRdb reanalysed the 5' RACE reads using MiXCR and keeps one entry per CDR3 protein. The sample lists over 600,000 distinct CDR3 sequences, approximately 21% seen once, with over 4% in the top ten. These data also featured in a second study, about T cells expressing NK-cell markers.

The sample taken for sequencing was PBMCs. The receptors come from a young woman in good health.

The gene calls are TRBV12-3 or TRBV12-4 and TRBJ1-1, with a possible D match to TRBD1 (5 bases). V gave up 8 bases and J gave up 1 base, with 14 bases separating them. The CDR3 consists of 14 residues. In DNA form, the CDR3 reads TGTGCCAGCTCCACCTCACAGGAGAACACTGAAGCTTTCTTT. Its protein product is CASSTSQENTEAFF.

This clonotype showed up many times. V and J are TRBV7-9 and TRBJ1-3; D is ambiguous. V dropped 1 base and J dropped 0 bases, with 10 bases sitting between them. The CDR3 runs 16 residues. CDR1 is SEHNR and CDR2 is FQNEAQ in the germline V gene (reference sequence). The CDR3 DNA sequence: TGTGCCAGCAGCTTAGAGTGGGCGGACTCTGGAAACACCATATATTTT. Translation gives CASSLEWADSGNTIYF.

This clonotype was counted only a few times. The chain uses TRBV7-9 and TRBJ2-5, with TRBD2 identical over 10 bases. V lost 4 bases to trimming and J lost 5 bases; unmatched junction nucleotides: 4. The V gene's germline CDR1 is SEHNR and CDR2 FQNEAQ (reference sequence). The length of the CDR3 is 14 residues. The CDR3 bases are TGTGCCAGCAGCTCTAGCGGGAGTCGGGAGACCCAGTACTTC. Translating it yields CASSSSGSRETQYF. Drawing the rest from reference TRBV7-9 and TRBJ2-5, the complete variable domain is DTGVSQNPRHKITKRGQNVTFRCDPISEHNRLYWYRQTLGQGPEFLTYFQNEAQLEKSRLLSDRFSAERPKGSFSTLEIQRTEQGDSAMYLCASSSSGSRETQYFGPGTRLLVL.

This clonotype showed up just a few times. The rearrangement links TRBV7-2 to TRBJ1-1; D unresolved. The CDR3 totals 14 residues. The V end lost 6 bases, the J end lost 4 bases, and 15 bases lay between the germline ends. Germline-derived CDR1 and CDR2 are SGHTA and FQGNSA. DNA of the CDR3: TGTGCCAGCAGTTTCCTTCAGTGGGGCACTGAAGCTTTCTTT. It yields the protein CASSFLQWGTEAFF.

This chain joins TRBV7-2 and TRBJ1-1, with D unclear. With 5 bases removed from V and 1 base from J, the gap between germline ends came to 11 bases. Per germline, CDR1 SGHTA and CDR2 FQGNSA. This CDR3 spans 14 amino acids. This chain's CDR3 is CASSPTRGNTEAFF. CDR3 coding DNA: TGTGCCAGCAGCCCCACCCGGGGGAACACTGAAGCTTTCTTT.

Regarding this clonotype: Just one base apart from a much larger clone, this may be a read error. The J gene is TRBJ2-1, the V gene TRBV20-1; D is perhaps TRBD2 (6 bases). Germline V gene sequence: CDR1 DFQATT, CDR2 SNEGSKA (reference sequence). The CDR3 consists of 13 residues. With 4 bases removed from V and 10 bases from J, the gap between germline ends came to 17 bases. The CDR3 sequence: CSATLASAGEQFF. The CDR3 nucleotides read TGCAGTGCTACCCTGGCTAGCGCGGGAGAGCAGTTCTTC.

Many counts were recorded for this clonotype. The chain employs TRBV24-1 and TRBJ2-1, with TRBD2 identical over 11 bases. This CDR3 has 14 amino acids. Germline V gene lookup returns CDR1 KGHDR and CDR2 SFDVKD. Unmatched junction bases numbered 7, after V lost 2 bases and J lost 14 bases. The CDR3, as DNA: TGTGCCACCAGTGATTCACTAGCGGGGGATCCGAAGTTCTTC. Translated, it gives CATSDSLAGDPKFF.

This clonotype was picked up a small number of times. The chain couples TRBV5-1 to TRBJ2-1; 13 bases agree with TRBD2. This CDR3 spans 15 amino acids. Trimming at V came to 7 bases and at J to 9 bases, leaving 10 bases not matched to a gene. Germline values: CDR1 SGHRS, CDR2 YFSETQ. The CDR3 coding sequence is TGCGCCAGCGCCGGATTGGGACTAGCGGGATCTGAGCAGTTCTTC. It translates to CASAGLGLAGSEQFF.

This clonotype came up a few times. This chain uses TRBV10-2 with TRBJ1-2; 9 bases are shared with TRBD1. CDR3 length equals 15 residues. Per germline, CDR1 WSHSY and CDR2 SAAADI. J lost 2 bases, V lost 3 bases, and 4 bases had no gene match. CDR3 sequence (DNA): TGCGCCAGCAGTGATCCCGGGACAGGGAACTATGGCTACACCTTC. Residues: CASSDPGTGNYGYTF.

The V gene is TRBV5-1, the J gene TRBJ2-3; 11 nucleotides line up with TRBD2. The CDR3 totals 17 residues. From germline, CDR1 is SGHRS and CDR2 YFSETQ. The V and J ends lost 4 bases and 3 bases, in that order; junction bases with no gene match: 10. CDR3 in DNA: TGCGCCAGCAGCCTTAGCGGGAGGGCCTCGGGGACAGATACGCAGTATTTT. Translation gives CASSLSGRASGTDTQYF.

This clonotype showed up just a few times. The rearrangement links TRBV7-9 to TRBJ2-5; 7 positions match TRBD2. Trimming cost V 5 bases and J 5 bases; bases outside gene matches: 8. Germline V gene lookup returns CDR1 SEHNR and CDR2 FQNEAQ (reference sequence). This CDR3 has 14 amino acids. The CDR3 reads CASSPSGGPETQYF. CDR3 nucleotides: TGTGCCAGCAGCCCTAGCGGCGGACCGGAGACCCAGTACTTC.

This clonotype was observed many times. CDR3 residues: CASSEGRTDNEQFF. CDR3 DNA: TGCGCCAGCAGTGAGGGACGGACGGACAATGAGCAGTTCTTC. The gene calls are TRBV10-1 and TRBJ2-1; D unresolved. The germline V and J ends were trimmed by 2 bases and 5 bases, with 10 bases remaining between them. This CDR3 contains 14 residues. Germline CDR1 WNHNN, CDR2 SYGVQD (reference sequence).

The V gene is TRBV20-1, the J gene TRBJ2-1, with D unclear. The ends were cut back, 8 bases at V and 0 bases at J, with 14 bases in the middle. Germline V gene lookup returns CDR1 DFQATT and CDR2 SNEGSKA (reference sequence). The CDR3 consists of 14 residues. The CDR3 sequence is CSTKGIGSYNEQFF. In DNA, the CDR3 is TGCAGTACGAAAGGGATTGGCTCCTACAATGAGCAGTTCTTC.

This chain uses TRBV9 with TRBJ2-1; a possible D gene is TRBD2 (6 bases). This CDR3 is 13 amino acids long. Germline CDR1 reads SGDLS; CDR2 reads YYNGEE. V dropped 9 bases and J dropped 6 bases, with 16 bases sitting between them. CDR3 residues: CATSVGDSNEQFF. CDR3 nucleotides: TGTGCCACTAGCGTGGGGGACTCCAATGAGCAGTTCTTC.

In its sample, this clonotype was seen a few times. The chain joins TRBV29-1 to TRBJ2-3; 11 bases line up with TRBD2. V shed 4 bases and J 2 bases; nucleotides not matched to a gene: 2. The CDR3 runs to 14 residues. The germline V gene has CDR1 SQVTM and CDR2 ANQGSEA. CDR3 coding DNA: TGCAGCGTTGGACTAGCGGGACCCACAGATACGCAGTATTTT. This gives the protein CSVGLAGPTDTQYF.

The table lists this clonotype with a few counts. The genes are TRBV6-1 and TRBJ1-1; D unclear. This CDR3 is built from 14 residues. Per the germline V gene, CDR1 is MNHNS and CDR2 is SASEGT. Trimming pared 4 bases from V and 7 bases from J, leaving 16 bases between. The CDR3 region has the DNA TGTGCCAGCAGTGTAACAGAGTACCCTAATGAAGCTTTCTTT. Translated, it gives CASSVTEYPNEAFF.

This clonotype was counted ten times or more. The chain combines TRBV5-6 with TRBJ2-1, with a weak D call TRBD2 (5 bases). CDR3 length: 14 amino acids. Germline V gene data show CDR1 as SGHDT and CDR2 as YYEEEE. The germline V and J ends were trimmed by 9 bases and 0 bases, with 13 bases remaining between them. The CDR3 nucleotides are TGTGCCACCTCTGAGCGGAGCTCCTACAATGAGCAGTTCTTC. Amino acids: CATSERSSYNEQFF.

This clonotype was counted once. The rearrangement joins TRBV10-2 to TRBJ2-3; D unresolved. Germline lookup yields CDR1 WSHSY and CDR2 SAAADI. The ends were cut back, 3 bases at V and 2 bases at J, with 12 bases in the middle. This CDR3 comprises 15 residues. This CDR3 reads CASSEEMPVTDTQYF. CDR3 sequence (DNA): TGCGCCAGCAGTGAAGAGATGCCGGTCACAGATACGCAGTATTTT.

This sequence joins TRBV7-8 and TRBJ2-5; 7 bases match TRBD2. The CDR3 totals 16 residues. Unmatched junction bases numbered 13, after V lost 5 bases and J lost 4 bases. CDR1 is SGHVS, CDR2 FQNEAQ, per germline. DNA for the CDR3: TGTGCCAGCAGCCAGATAGCGGGCAGGGTTGGAGAGACCCAGTACTTC. This sequence encodes CASSQIAGRVGETQYF.

This clonotype was detected only a few times. This chain connects TRBV6-1 to TRBJ1-4; 7 nucleotides align to TRBD1. CDR3 size: 14 residues. V gave up 5 bases and J gave up 6 bases; unmatched junction bases: 6. Germline V gene lookup returns CDR1 MNHNS and CDR2 SASEGT. In DNA, the CDR3 is TGTGCCAGCAGTAGACAGGGCCGCCATGAAAAACTGTTTTTT. It is translated as CASSRQGRHEKLFF.

The CDR3 nucleotides read TGCAGTGCCGAAGCCACTAGCGGGAGTATAGGTGGTGAGCAGTTCTTC. This translates into CSAEATSGSIGGEQFF. This rearrangement joins TRBV20-1 to TRBJ2-1; 11 bases agree with TRBD2. The CDR3 has 16 residues. Trimming cost V 6 bases and J 9 bases; bases outside gene matches: 16. Germline CDR1 reads DFQATT; CDR2 reads SNEGSKA (reference sequence).

Only a few counts were recorded for this clonotype. The V gene is TRBV5-6, the J gene TRBJ2-2; D may be TRBD2 (5 bases). The V end was cut by 0 bases, the J end by 5 bases, with 14 bases between. The germline V gene encodes CDR1 SGHDT and CDR2 YYEEEE. The CDR3 contains 16 residues. In nucleotides, the CDR3 is TGTGCCAGCAGCTTGGATTTCGGGGTTGTGACCGGGGAGCTGTTTTTT. Residues: CASSLDFGVVTGELFF. Full variable domain (rest looked up from reference TRBV5-6 and TRBJ2-2): DAGVTQSPTHLIKTRGQQVTLRCSPKSGHDTVSWYQQALGQGPQFIFQYYEEEERQRGNFPDRFSGHQFPNYSSELNVNALLLGDSALYLCASSLDFGVVTGELFFGEGSRLTVL.

This clonotype has only a few counts. The chain uses TRBV19 and TRBJ2-6, with D unresolved. The CDR3 runs to 17 residues. From germline, CDR1 is LNHDA and CDR2 SQIVND (reference sequence). V lost 3 bases to trimming and J lost 0 bases, with 12 bases between them. CDR3 sequence reads: CASSIDGPSSGANVLTF. The CDR3 nucleotides read TGTGCCAGTAGTATTGACGGCCCTAGCTCTGGGGCCAACGTCCTGACTTTC.

The CDR3 protein is CAWSGDSTYEQYF. CDR3 DNA sequence: TGTGCCTGGAGTGGTGACTCCACGTACGAGCAGTACTTC. This sequence joins TRBV30 and TRBJ2-7; the D is unclear. V was trimmed by 1 base and J by 4 bases, leaving 11 bases between them. The CDR3 runs 13 residues. Per germline, CDR1 GTSNPN and CDR2 SVGIG (reference sequence).